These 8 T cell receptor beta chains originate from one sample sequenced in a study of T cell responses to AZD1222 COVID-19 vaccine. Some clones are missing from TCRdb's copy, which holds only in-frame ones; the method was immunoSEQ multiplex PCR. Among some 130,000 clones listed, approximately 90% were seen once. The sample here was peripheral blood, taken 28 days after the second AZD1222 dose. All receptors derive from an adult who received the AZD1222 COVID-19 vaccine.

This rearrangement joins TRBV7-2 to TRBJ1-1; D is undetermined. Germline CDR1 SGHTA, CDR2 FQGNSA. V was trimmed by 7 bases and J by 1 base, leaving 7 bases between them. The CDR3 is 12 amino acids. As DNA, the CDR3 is TGTGCCAGCAAGGTTCCGAACACTGAAGCTTTCTTT. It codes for CASKVPNTEAFF.

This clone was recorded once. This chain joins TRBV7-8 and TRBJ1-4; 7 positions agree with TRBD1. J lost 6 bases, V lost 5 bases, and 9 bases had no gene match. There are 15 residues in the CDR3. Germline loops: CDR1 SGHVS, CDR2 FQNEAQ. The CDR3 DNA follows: TGTGCCAGCAGCATCCGACAGGGAAGGGATGAAAAACTGTTTTTT. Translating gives CASSIRQGRDEKLFF. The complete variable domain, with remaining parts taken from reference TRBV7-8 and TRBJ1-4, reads GAGVSQSPRYKVAKRGQDVALRCDPISGHVSLFWYQQALGQGPEFLTYFQNEAQLDKSGLPSDRFFAERPEGSVSTLKIQRTQQEDSAVYLCASSIRQGRDEKLFFGSGTQLSVL.

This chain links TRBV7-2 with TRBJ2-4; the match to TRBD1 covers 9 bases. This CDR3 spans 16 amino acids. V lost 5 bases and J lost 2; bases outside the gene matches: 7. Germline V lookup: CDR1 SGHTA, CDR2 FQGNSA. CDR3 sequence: CASSAGQGSTKNIQYF. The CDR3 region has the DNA TGTGCCAGCAGCGCGGGACAGGGATCCACCAAAAACATTCAGTACTTC.

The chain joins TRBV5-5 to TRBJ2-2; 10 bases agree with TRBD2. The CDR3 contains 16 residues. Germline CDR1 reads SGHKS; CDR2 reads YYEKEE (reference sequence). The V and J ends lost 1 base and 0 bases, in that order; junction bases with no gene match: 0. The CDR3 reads CASSLLAGANTGELFF. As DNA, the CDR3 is TGTGCCAGCAGCTTGCTAGCGGGGGCGAACACCGGGGAGCTGTTTTTT.

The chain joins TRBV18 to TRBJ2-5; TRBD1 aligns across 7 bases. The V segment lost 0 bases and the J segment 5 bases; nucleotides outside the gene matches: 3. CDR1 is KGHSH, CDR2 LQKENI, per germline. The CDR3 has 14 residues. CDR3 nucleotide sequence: TGTGCCAGCTCACCACCAGGGGGCGTGGAGACCCAGTACTTC. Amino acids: CASSPPGGVETQYF. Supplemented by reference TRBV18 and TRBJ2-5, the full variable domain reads NAGVMQNPRHLVRRRGQEARLRCSPMKGHSHVYWYRQLPEEGLKFMVYLQKENIIDESGMPKERFSAEFPKEGPSILRIQQVVRGDSAAYFCASSPPGGVETQYFGPGTRLLVL.

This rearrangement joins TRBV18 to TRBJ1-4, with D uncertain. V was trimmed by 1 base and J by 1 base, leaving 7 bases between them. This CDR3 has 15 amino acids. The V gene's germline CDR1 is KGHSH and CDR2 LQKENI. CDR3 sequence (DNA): TGTGCCAGCTCACCACTTTCTGGAACTAATGAAAAACTGTTTTTT. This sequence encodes CASSPLSGTNEKLFF.

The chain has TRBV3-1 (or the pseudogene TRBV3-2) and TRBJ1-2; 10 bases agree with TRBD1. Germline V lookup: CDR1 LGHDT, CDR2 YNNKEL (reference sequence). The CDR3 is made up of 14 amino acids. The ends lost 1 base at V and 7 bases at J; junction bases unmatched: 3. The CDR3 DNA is TGTGCCAGCAGCCAAGCGGACAGGGGGGCTGGCTACACCTTC. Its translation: CASSQADRGAGYTF.

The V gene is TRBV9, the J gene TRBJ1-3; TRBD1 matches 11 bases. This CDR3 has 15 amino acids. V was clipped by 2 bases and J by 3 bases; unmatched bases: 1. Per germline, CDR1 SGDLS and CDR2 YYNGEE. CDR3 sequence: CASSVGTGGGNTIYF. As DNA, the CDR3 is TGTGCCAGCAGCGTCGGGACAGGGGGTGGAAACACCATATATTTT.